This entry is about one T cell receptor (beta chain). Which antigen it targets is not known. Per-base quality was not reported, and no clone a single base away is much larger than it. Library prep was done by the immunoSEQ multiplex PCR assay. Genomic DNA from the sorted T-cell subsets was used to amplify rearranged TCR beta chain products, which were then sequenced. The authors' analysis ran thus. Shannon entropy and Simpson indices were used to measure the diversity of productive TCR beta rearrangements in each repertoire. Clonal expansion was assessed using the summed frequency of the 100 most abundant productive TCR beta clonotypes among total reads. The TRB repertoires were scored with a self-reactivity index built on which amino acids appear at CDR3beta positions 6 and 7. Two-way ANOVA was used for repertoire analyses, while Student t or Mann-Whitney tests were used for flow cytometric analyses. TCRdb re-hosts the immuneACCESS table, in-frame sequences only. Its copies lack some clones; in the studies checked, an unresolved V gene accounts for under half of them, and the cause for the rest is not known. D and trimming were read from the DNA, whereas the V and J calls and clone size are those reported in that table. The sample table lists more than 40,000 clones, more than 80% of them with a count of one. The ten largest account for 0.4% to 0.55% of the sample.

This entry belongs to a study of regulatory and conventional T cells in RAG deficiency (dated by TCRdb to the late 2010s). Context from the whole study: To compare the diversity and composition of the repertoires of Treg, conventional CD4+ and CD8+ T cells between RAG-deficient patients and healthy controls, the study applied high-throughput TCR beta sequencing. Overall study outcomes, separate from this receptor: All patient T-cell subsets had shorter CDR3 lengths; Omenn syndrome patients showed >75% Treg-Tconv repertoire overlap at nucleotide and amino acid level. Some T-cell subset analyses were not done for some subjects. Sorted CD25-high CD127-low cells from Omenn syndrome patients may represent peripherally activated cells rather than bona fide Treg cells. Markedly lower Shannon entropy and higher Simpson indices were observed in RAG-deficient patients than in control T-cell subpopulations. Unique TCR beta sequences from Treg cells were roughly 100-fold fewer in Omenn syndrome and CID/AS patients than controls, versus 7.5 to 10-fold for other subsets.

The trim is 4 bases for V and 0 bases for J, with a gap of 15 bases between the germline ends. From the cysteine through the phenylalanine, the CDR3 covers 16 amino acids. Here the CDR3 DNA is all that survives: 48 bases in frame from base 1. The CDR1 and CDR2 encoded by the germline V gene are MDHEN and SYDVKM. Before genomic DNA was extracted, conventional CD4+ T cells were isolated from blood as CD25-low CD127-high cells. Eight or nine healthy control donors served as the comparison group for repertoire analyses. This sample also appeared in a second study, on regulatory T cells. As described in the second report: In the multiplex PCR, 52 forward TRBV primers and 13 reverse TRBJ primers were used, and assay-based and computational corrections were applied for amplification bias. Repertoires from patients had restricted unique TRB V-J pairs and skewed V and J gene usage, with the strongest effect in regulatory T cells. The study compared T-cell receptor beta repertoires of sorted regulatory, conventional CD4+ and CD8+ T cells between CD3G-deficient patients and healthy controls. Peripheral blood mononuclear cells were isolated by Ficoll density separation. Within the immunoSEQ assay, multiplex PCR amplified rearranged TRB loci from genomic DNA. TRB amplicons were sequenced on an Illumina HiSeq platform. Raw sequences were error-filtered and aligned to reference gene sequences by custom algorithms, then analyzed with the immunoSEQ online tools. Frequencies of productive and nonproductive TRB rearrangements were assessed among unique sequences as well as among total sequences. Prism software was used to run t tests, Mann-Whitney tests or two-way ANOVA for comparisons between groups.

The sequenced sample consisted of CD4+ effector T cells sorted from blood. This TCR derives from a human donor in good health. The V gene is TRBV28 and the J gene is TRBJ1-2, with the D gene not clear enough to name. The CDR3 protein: CASSSTRQLANYGYTF. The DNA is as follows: TGTGCCAGCAGTTCCACCCGGCAGTTAGCTAACTATGGCTACACCTTC.